This entry describes one TCR beta chain. This record comes from a study of control samples from healthy donors and cancer patients. Clones were read by immunoSEQ multiplex PCR, and TCRdb kept only the in-frame ones, dropping some. The sample yields roughly 80,000 clones, about 88% seen once. The origin of this receptor is a woman aged 50 to 60 in good health. Sequencing used blood.

CDR3 nucleotides: TGTGCCACCAGTGCTCAGACGAGCTCCTACAATGAGCAGTTCTTC. Its translation is CATSAQTSSYNEQFF. The rearrangement links TRBV24-1 to TRBJ2-1; D unresolved. V was clipped by 5 bases and J by 0 bases, with 10 bases between them. Germline assignment: CDR1 KGHDR and CDR2 SFDVKD. The CDR3 spans 15 residues.